This TCR beta chain was found in a study of cytomegalovirus exposure and HLA in healthy donors. Germline V gene lookup returns CDR1 SQVTM and CDR2 ANQGSEA. This CDR3 region has 12 residues. Trimming took 3 bases from V and 4 from J, leaving 8 bases between them. Study-wide results and limits: It was only CMV serostatus that was available as immune exposure information. Likely technical artifact: a cluster of highly shared sequence variants. Compared with the roughly 700-donor mean, an Asian-associated ancestry cluster reportedly had fewer N-insertions, according to a later analysis.

As for this clone: Its specificity is unknown.

This PCR relied on a set of 60 Vbeta primers and 13 Jbeta primers. The assay was immunoSEQ multiplex PCR, and TCRdb's table has in-frame clones only and misses some. The sample shows around 90,000 clones, 65% of them seen only once. Donors in the study were healthy people who gave bone marrow. Sequenced sample: PBMCs. The V gene is TRBV29-1, the J gene TRBJ2-3, with D possibly being TRBD2 (5 bases). The receptor's source is a woman aged 45-65 years in good health and CMV-seropositive. Written as DNA, the CDR3 is TGCAGCGTTGAGAGGGCGGCAGATACGCAGTATTTT. Translated, it gives CSVERAADTQYF.